The 8 T cell receptor beta chains below all came from one sample that was sequenced in a study of CD8 T cells in Susac syndrome. It was with random hexamers that roughly 0.45 to 1 ug RNA was reverse transcribed. From the immunoSEQ multiplex PCR reads, TCRdb called clonotypes with MiXCR, one entry per CDR3 protein. The sample shows fewer than 150,000 distinct CDR3 sequences, under 95% of them seen only once. Sequences were obtained from CD8+ T cells from PBMCs. The source is a human donor with multiple sclerosis.

This clonotype was seen a single time. The CDR3 DNA reads TGTGCCAGCAGCCCTTGGGGGGAAGAGACCCAGTACTTC. It yields the protein CASSPWGEETQYF. The V and J genes are TRBV5-4 and TRBJ2-5, with D possibly being TRBD2 (6 bases). V was shortened by 4 bases and J by 3 bases, with 10 bases between the two germline ends. CDR3 length: 13 amino acids. Germline-derived CDR1 and CDR2 are SGHNT and YYREEE (reference sequence).

The J gene is TRBJ2-1, the V gene TRBV6-5, with 8 bases identical to TRBD2. The V gene end was trimmed by 0 bases and the J gene end by 9 bases; junction bases not matched to a gene: 7. This CDR3 region has 15 residues. Germline loops: CDR1 MNHEY, CDR2 SVGAGI. CDR3 DNA: TGTGCCAGCAGTTACTCGGCGGGAGGAGGAGGTGAGCAGTTCTTC. Protein: CASSYSAGGGGEQFF.

This clonotype was observed a single time. The CDR3 here is CSAAQAQGAIEQYF. CDR3 DNA: TGCAGTGCCGCTCAGGCACAGGGGGCTATCGAGCAGTACTTC. The rearrangement joins TRBV20-1 to TRBJ2-7; 9 bases agree with TRBD1. J gave up 6 bases and V 6 bases, and 12 bases lay outside the gene matches. Germline V gene data show CDR1 as DFQATT and CDR2 as SNEGSKA (reference sequence). The CDR3 has 14 amino acids.

This chain joins TRBV9 and TRBJ2-7, with D perhaps TRBD2 (5 bases). Trimming stripped 0 bases from V and 5 bases from J, with 12 bases between. CDR3 size: 14 residues. The germline V gene encodes CDR1 SGDLS and CDR2 YYNGEE. CDR3 sequence (DNA): TGTGCCAGCAGCGTAGGAGGGCCCGGGGACGAGCAGTACTTC. Residues: CASSVGGPGDEQYF. Variable domain in full (rest from reference TRBV9 and TRBJ2-7): DSGVTQTPKHLITATGQRVTLRCSPRSGDLSVYWYQQSLDQGLQFLIQYYNGEERAKGNILERFSAQQFPDLHSELNLSSLELGDSALYFCASSVGGPGDEQYFGPGTRLTVT.

The CDR3 sequence is CASSLLGTGSNGYTF. CDR3 DNA sequence: TGTGCCAGCAGCCTGCTTGGGACAGGGTCGAATGGCTACACCTTC. The chain carries TRBV7-9 and TRBJ1-2, with 9 bases identical to TRBD1. This CDR3 has 15 residues. The germline V gene encodes CDR1 SEHNR and CDR2 FQNEAQ (reference sequence). Trimming took 5 bases from V and 6 from J; bases not matched to a gene: 10.

This clonotype was seen a single time. The chain uses TRBV7-9 and TRBJ2-7; TRBD1 matches at 8 bases. Germline lookup yields CDR1 SEHNR and CDR2 FQNEAQ (reference sequence). The CDR3 extends over 15 amino acids. The V segment lost 2 bases and the J segment 4 bases; nucleotides outside the gene matches: 7. CDR3 nucleotides: TGTGCCAGCAGCTTATCGGACAGGGCTTTATACGAGCAGTACTTC. This gives the protein CASSLSDRALYEQYF. Together with reference TRBV7-9 and TRBJ2-7, the CDR3 gives the full variable domain: DTGVSQNPRHKITKRGQNVTFRCDPISEHNRLYWYRQTLGQGPEFLTYFQNEAQLEKSRLLSDRFSAERPKGSFSTLEIQRTEQGDSAMYLCASSLSDRALYEQYFGPGTRLTVT.

The chain joins TRBV2 to TRBJ2-6; D unclear. The germline CDR1 and CDR2 sequences are SNHLY and FYNNEI. This CDR3 region has 15 residues. V was shortened by 2 bases and J by 2 bases, with 7 bases between the two germline ends. CDR3 region: CASSEWVPGANVLTF. CDR3 nucleotides: TGTGCCAGCAGTGAATGGGTTCCTGGGGCCAACGTCCTGACTTTC.

CDR3: CASSLVARGYNEQFF. For the CDR3, the DNA is TGTGCCAGCAGCTTAGTAGCTAGAGGCTACAATGAGCAGTTCTTC. This chain connects TRBV7-9 to TRBJ2-1; D not certain. This CDR3 is built from 15 residues. CDR1 and CDR2 (germline): SEHNR, FQNEAQ (reference sequence). Trimming removed 1 base at V and 3 bases at J, with 10 bases between.